This T cell receptor beta chain was profiled in a study of T cells in Graves' hyperthyroidism and ophthalmopathy. Amplified TCR beta CDR3 regions derived from RNA transcripts. First-round RT-PCR of the TCR CDR3 relied on the HTBI primer set. Each CDR3 protein is one row after TCRdb ran MiXCR on the multiplex PCR reads. Among some 760,000 distinct CDR3 sequences listed, around 15% were seen once. Per germline, CDR1 SGHAT and CDR2 FQNNGV. This CDR3 has 14 amino acids. The germline V and J ends were trimmed by 7 bases and 0 bases, with 13 bases remaining between them. This TCR derives from a woman aged 18-29 years with Graves' hyperthyroidism. The sequencing sample was made of blood. The chain uses TRBV11-2 and TRBJ2-7, with D perhaps matching TRBD2 (6 bases). This chain's CDR3 is CASTGGIGSYEQYF. In DNA, the CDR3 is TGTGCCAGCACCGGCGGGATCGGCTCCTACGAGCAGTACTTC.